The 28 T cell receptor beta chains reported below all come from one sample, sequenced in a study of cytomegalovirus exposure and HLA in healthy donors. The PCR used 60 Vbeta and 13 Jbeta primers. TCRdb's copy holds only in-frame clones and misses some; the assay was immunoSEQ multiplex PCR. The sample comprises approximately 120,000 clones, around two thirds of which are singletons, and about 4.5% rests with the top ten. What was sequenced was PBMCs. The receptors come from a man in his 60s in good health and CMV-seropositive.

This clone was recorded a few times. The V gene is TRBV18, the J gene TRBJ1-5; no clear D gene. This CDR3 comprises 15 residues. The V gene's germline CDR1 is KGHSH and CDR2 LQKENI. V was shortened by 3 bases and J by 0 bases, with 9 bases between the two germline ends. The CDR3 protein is CASSPREVSNQPQHF. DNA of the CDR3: TGTGCCAGCTCACCGCGGGAGGTTAGCAATCAGCCCCAGCATTTT.

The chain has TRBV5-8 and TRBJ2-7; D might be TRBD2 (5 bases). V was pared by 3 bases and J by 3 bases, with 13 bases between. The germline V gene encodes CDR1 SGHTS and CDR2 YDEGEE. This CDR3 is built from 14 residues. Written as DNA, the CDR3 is TGTGCCAGCAGCTACGGGGTGGGTGTCTACGAGCAGTACTTC. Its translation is CASSYGVGVYEQYF.

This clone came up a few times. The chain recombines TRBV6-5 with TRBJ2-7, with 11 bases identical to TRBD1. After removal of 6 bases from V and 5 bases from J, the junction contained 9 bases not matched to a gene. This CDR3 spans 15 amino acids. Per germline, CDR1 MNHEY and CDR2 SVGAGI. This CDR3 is CASSNLGQGANEQYF. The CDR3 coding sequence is TGTGCCAGCAGCAATCTAGGACAGGGGGCCAACGAGCAGTACTTC.

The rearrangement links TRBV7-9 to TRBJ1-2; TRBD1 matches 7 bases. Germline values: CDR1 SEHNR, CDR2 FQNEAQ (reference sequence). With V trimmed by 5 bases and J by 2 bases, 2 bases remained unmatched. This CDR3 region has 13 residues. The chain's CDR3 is CASSRDRNYGYTF. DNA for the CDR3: TGTGCCAGCAGCCGGGACAGAAACTATGGCTACACCTTC.

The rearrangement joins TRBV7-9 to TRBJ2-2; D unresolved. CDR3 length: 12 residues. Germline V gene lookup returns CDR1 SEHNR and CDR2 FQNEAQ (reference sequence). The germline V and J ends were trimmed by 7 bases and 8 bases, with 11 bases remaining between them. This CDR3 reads CASKFPFGELFF. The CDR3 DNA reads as TGTGCCAGCAAATTCCCCTTTGGGGAGCTGTTTTTT.

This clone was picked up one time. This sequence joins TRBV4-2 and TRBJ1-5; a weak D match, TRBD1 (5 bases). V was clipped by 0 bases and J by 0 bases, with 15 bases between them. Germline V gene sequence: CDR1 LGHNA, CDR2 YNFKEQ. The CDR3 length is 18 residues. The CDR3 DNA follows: TGTGCCAGCAGCCAAGATACGGGACTGGGGGGTAGCAATCAGCCCCAGCATTTT. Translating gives CASSQDTGLGGSNQPQHF.

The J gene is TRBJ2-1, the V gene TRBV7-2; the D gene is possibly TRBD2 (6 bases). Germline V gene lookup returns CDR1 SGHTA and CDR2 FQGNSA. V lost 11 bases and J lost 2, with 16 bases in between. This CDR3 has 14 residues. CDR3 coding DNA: TGTGCCTCGACTTTAGCGGAACCCTACAATGAGCAGTTCTTC. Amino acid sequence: CASTLAEPYNEQFF.

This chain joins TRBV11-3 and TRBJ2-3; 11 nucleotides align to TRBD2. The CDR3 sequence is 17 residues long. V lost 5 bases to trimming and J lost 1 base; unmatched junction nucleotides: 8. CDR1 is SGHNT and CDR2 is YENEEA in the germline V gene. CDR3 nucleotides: TGTGCCAGCAGCACCCGTACTAGCGGGGGAGGCACAGATACGCAGTATTTT. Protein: CASSTRTSGGGTDTQYF.

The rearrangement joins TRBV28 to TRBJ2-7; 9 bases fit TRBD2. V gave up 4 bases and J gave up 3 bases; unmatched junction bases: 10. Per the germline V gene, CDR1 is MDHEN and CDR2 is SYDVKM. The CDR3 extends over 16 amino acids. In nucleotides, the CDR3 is TGTGCCAGCAGTTCTGGGCGGGGGGGGAAAATCTACGAGCAGTACTTC. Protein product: CASSSGRGGKIYEQYF.

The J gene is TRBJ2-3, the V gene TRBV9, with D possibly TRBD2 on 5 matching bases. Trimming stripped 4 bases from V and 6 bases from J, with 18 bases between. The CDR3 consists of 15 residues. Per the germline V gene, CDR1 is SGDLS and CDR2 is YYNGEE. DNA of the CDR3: TGTGCCAGCAGCCCCCTAGGTCTGGGGAGCGATACGCAGTATTTT. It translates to CASSPLGLGSDTQYF.

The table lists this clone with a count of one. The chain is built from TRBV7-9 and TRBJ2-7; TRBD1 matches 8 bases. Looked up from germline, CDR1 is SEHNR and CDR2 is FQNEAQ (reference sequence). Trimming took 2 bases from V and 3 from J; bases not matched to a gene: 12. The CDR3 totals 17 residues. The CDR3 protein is CASSLRRGPGGSYEQYF. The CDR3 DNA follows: TGTGCCAGCAGCTTAAGGAGGGGACCAGGGGGCAGCTACGAGCAGTACTTC.

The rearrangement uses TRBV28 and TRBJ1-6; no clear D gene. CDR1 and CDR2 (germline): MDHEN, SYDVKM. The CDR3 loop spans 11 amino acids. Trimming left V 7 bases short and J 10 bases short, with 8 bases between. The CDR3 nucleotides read TGTGCCAGCACCTCCACATCACCCCTCCACTTT. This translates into CASTSTSPLHF.

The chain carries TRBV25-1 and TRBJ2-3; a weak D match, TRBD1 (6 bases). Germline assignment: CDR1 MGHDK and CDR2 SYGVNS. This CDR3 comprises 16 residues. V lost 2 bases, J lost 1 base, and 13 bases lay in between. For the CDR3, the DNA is TGTGCCAGCAGTGAAGGGACAAGTGACGGCACAGATACGCAGTATTTT. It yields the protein CASSEGTSDGTDTQYF.

Written as DNA, the CDR3 is TGTGCCAGCAGTCCCCGGAAAGGGGTCCACTACAATGAGCAGTTCTTC. Translating it yields CASSPRKGVHYNEQFF. V and J are TRBV28 and TRBJ2-1; a weak D match, TRBD1 (5 bases). The CDR3 runs 16 residues. The ends were cut back, 5 bases at V and 3 bases at J, with 17 bases in the middle. Looked up from germline, CDR1 is MDHEN and CDR2 is SYDVKM.

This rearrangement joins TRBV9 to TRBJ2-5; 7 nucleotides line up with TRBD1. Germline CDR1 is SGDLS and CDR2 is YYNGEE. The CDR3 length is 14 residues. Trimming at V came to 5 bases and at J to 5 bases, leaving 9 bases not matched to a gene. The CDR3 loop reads CASSINPGGETQYF. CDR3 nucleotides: TGTGCCAGCAGTATAAACCCAGGGGGTGAGACCCAGTACTTC.

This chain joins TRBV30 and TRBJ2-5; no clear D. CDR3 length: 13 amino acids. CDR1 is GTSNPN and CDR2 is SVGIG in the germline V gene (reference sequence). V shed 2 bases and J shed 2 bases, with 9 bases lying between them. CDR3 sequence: CAWSSTRQETQYF. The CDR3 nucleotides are TGTGCCTGGAGTTCAACTCGACAAGAGACCCAGTACTTC.

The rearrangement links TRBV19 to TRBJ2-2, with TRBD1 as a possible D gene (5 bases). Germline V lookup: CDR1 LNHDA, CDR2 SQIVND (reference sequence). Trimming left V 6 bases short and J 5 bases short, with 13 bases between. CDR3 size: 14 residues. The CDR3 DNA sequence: TGTGCCAGTAGCCCCTTCAGGGAAACCGGGGAGCTGTTTTTT. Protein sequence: CASSPFRETGELFF.

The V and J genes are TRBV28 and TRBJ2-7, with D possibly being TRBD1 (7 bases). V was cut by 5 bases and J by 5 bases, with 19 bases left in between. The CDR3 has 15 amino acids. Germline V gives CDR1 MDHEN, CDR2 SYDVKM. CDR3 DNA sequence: TGTGCCAGCAGTCAACCGGGCTCAGGGGGGCACGAGCAGTACTTC. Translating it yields CASSQPGSGGHEQYF.

CDR3 coding DNA: TGTGCCATCAGTGAGTCGGTTGATCCCGGGAGTTCACCCCTCCACTTT. It encodes CAISESVDPGSSPLHF. The rearrangement links TRBV10-3 to TRBJ1-6; no firm D call. V gave up 0 bases and J gave up 9 bases, with 15 bases separating them. CDR1 and CDR2 (germline): ENHRY, SYGVKD. The CDR3 runs 16 residues.

The CDR3 loop is CSVDAELPNQPQHF. In DNA, the CDR3 is TGCAGCGTTGATGCTGAGTTGCCCAATCAGCCCCAGCATTTT. The chain recombines TRBV29-1 with TRBJ1-5, with no clear D. This CDR3 spans 14 amino acids. Germline values: CDR1 SQVTM, CDR2 ANQGSEA. The V end lost 3 bases, the J end lost 3 bases, and 12 bases lay between the germline ends.

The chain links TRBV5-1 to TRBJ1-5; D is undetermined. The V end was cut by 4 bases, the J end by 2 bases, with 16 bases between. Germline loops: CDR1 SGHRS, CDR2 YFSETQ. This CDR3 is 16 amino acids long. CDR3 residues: CASSLGSGLGNQPQHF. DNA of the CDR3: TGCGCCAGCAGCCTGGGATCCGGTTTGGGCAATCAGCCCCAGCATTTT.

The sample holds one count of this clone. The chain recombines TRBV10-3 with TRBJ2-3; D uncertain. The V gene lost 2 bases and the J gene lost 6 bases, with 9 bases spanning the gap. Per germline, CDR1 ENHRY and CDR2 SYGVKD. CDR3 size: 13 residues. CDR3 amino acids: CAISEQLPDTQYF. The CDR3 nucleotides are TGTGCCATCAGTGAGCAACTCCCCGATACGCAGTATTTT.

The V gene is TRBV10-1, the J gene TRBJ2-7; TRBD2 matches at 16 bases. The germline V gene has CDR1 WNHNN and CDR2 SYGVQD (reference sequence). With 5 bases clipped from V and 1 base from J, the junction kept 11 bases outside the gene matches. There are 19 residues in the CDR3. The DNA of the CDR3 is TGCGCCAGCAGTACGATTCCCGGGACTAGCGGGGGGGCTTCCTACGAGCAGTACTTC. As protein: CASSTIPGTSGGASYEQYF.

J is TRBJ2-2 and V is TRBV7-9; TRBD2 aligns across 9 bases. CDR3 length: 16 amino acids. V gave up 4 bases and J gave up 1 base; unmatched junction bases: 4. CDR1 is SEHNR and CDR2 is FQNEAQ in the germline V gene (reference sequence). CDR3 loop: CASSSRGGGNTGELFF. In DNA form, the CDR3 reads TGTGCCAGCAGCTCACGCGGGGGGGGGAACACCGGGGAGCTGTTTTTT. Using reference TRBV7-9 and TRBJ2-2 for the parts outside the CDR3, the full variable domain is DTGVSQNPRHKITKRGQNVTFRCDPISEHNRLYWYRQTLGQGPEFLTYFQNEAQLEKSRLLSDRFSAERPKGSFSTLEIQRTEQGDSAMYLCASSSRGGGNTGELFFGEGSRLTVL.

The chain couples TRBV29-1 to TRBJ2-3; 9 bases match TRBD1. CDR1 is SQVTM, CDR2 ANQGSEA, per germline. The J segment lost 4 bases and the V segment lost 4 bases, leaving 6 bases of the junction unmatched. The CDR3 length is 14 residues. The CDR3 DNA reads TGCAGCGTTGGGGTACAGGGGGCTTCAGATACGCAGTATTTT. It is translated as CSVGVQGASDTQYF.

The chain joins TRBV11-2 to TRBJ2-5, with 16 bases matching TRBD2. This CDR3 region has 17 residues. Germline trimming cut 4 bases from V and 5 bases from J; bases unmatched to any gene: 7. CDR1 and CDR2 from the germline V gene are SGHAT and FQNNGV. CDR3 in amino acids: CASSSGTSGGAEETQYF. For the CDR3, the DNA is TGTGCCAGCAGCTCTGGGACTAGCGGGGGGGCAGAGGAGACCCAGTACTTC. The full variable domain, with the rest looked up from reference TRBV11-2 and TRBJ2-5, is EAGVAQSPRYKIIEKRQSVAFWCNPISGHATLYWYQQILGQGPKLLIQFQNNGVVDDSQLPKDRFSAERLKGVDSTLKIQPAKLEDSAVYLCASSSGTSGGAEETQYFGPGTRLLVL.

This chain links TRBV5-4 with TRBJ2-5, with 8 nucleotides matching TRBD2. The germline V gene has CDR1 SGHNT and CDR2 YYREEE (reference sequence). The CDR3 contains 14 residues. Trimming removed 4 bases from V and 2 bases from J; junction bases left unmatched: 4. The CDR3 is CASSILAGQETQYF. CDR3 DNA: TGTGCCAGCAGCATCTTAGCGGGGCAAGAGACCCAGTACTTC. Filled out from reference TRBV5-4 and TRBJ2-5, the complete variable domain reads ETGVTQSPTHLIKTRGQQVTLRCSSQSGHNTVSWYQQALGQGPQFIFQYYREEENGRGNFPPRFSGLQFPNYSSELNVNALELDDSALYLCASSILAGQETQYFGPGTRLLVL.

CDR3 loop: CASSNQRGAYNEQFF. CDR3 sequence (DNA): TGCGCCAGCAGCAACCAGCGGGGGGCCTACAATGAGCAGTTCTTC. This rearrangement joins TRBV5-1 to TRBJ2-1, with 9 bases lining up with TRBD2. V lost 4 bases and J lost 2; bases outside the gene matches: 4. CDR3 size: 15 residues. The germline gives CDR1 SGHRS, CDR2 YFSETQ.